This record covers a single T cell receptor beta chain. Its antigen is not identified. CDR3 length equals 16 residues. Germline CDR1 reads KGHDR; CDR2 reads SFDVKD. V gave up 3 bases and J gave up 6 bases, with 16 bases separating them. The data belong to a study of T cell responses to AZD1222 COVID-19 vaccine. The repertoire was sequenced with immunoSEQ multiplex PCR; TCRdb's copy has only in-frame clones and lacks some. The data hold over 100,000 clones, with approximately 91% observed a single time. The study's findings and limits: Recipients of AZD1222 seropositive at baseline numbered only 5 or 6.

The sample in question was peripheral blood, obtained 28 days after the second AZD1222 dose. The genes are TRBV24-1 and TRBJ2-2; D is perhaps TRBD1 (6 bases). This clonotype originated in an adult who received the AZD1222 COVID-19 vaccine. The CDR3 spells CATSDPTGLRAGELFF. CDR3 bases: TGTGCCACCAGTGATCCTACAGGGTTGAGGGCCGGGGAGCTGTTTTTT.